This record looks at one TCR beta chain sequence and its context. What antigen it recognizes has not been identified. The sample holds no much larger clone one base away, and base qualities are not on file. The source of the sample is a study of T cell responses to AZD1222 COVID-19 vaccine (dated by TCRdb to 2020 to 2023). Broadly, across the study: AZD1222 recipients given second doses at about 4 weeks or at about 12 weeks were pooled, since spike-specific TCR depth and breadth were not found to differ between the two schedules. A total of 230 to 250 trial participants underwent TCR sequencing, of whom 200 to 220 had received two doses of AZD1222 and roughly 26 had received two doses of the MenACWY control vaccine. Enrollment into the trials was organized by age into subgroups of 18-55, 56-69 and 70-plus years, and those subgroups contained roughly 160, 29 and 62 TCR-sequenced participants, respectively. Broader findings and caveats from the paper: Participants were mostly white British, with more females than males. The authors suggested clonal diversity may have been underestimated. Because no day 14 peak-response samples were available, repertoires were characterized only after the peak T cell response. CD4 TCRs associated with the vaccine covered the entire spike protein, and the dominant responses were in regions 160-218 and 743-854. Conclusions about previously exposed vaccinees are limited, since just a handful of AZD1222 recipients were seropositive for SARS-CoV-2 at baseline. In the small 56-69-year group, the increase in depth fell short of significance, most likely because of low power. Reportedly, close to half of the unique spike-specific TCRs recognized epitopes lying outside the regions that are mutated in the B.1.351 and B.1.1.7 variants. After two AZD1222 doses, spike-specific TCR breadth and depth were significantly higher than at day 0 and than in MenACWY recipients.

The CDR3 goes from the cysteine to the phenylalanine over 13 residues. Of all the DNA, just the CDR3 is kept, 39 bases in frame from base 1. CDR1 and CDR2 (WSHSY, SAAADI) derive from the germline V gene. V is shortened by 3 bases, J by 7 bases, and the region joining them spans 10 bases. Taken with the paper, the label for time point translates to: baseline before first vaccination. Vaccinee samples were obtained from the UK trials COV001 and COV002, which included a single-blind randomized controlled phase 2/3 trial of AZD1222 (ChAdOx1 nCoV-19) in healthy adults. For TCRbeta chain sequencing, PBMC samples from trial participants were taken at day 0 and at day 28 after the second dose. The CDR3 regions of human TCRbeta chains were analyzed by immunosequencing. The original methods were these. Repertoire TCRs were checked for matches against a reference library of SARS-CoV-2-specific TCRs that had been generated using the MIRA antigen-specificity platform. Breadth was defined as the fraction of unique TCRs that were SARS-CoV-2-associated, and depth was defined as the fraction of total T cells that were SARS-CoV-2-associated. Using the MIRA data, each spike-specific TCR was assigned both to the spike region to which the TCR was reactive and to a CD4 or CD8 class. Log10-transformed breadth and depth values were compared by one-way ANOVA with Sidak's multiple comparisons tests. TCRdb provides this immuneACCESS table in a form limited to in-frame rearrangements. Some clones are lacking; in checked studies, under half of them reflect an unresolved V gene, and why the rest are absent is not known. V and J calls plus clone size are reproduced from that table; the DNA served to infer D and trimming. The sample includes roughly 120,000 clones, with around 85% observed a single time. Around 6.2% of the sample is held by the ten biggest clonotypes.

The chain employs TRBV10-2 and TRBJ2-1; the D gene remains uncertain. This TCR came from an adult in good health. The sample consisted of peripheral blood, taken on day 0 of AZD1222 vaccination. The nucleotide sequence is TGCGCCAGCAGTGACCCATATACGAATGAGCAGTTCTTC. It specifies CASSDPYTNEQFF.